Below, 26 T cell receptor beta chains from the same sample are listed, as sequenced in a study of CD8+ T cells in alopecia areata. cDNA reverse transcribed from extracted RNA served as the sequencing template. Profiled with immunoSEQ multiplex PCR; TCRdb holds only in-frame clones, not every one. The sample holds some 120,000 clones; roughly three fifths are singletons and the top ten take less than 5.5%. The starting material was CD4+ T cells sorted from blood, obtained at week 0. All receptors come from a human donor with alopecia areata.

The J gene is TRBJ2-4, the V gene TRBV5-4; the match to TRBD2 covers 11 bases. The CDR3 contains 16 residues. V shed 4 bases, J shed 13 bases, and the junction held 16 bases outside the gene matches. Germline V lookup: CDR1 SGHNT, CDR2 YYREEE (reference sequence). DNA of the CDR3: TGTGCCAGCAGCCCTGTGGCTAGCGGGGGGTCGGTAATCCAGTACTTC. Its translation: CASSPVASGGSVIQYF. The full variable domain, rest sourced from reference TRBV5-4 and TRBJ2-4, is ETGVTQSPTHLIKTRGQQVTLRCSSQSGHNTVSWYQQALGQGPQFIFQYYREEENGRGNFPPRFSGLQFPNYSSELNVNALELDDSALYLCASSPVASGGSVIQYFGAGTRLSVL.

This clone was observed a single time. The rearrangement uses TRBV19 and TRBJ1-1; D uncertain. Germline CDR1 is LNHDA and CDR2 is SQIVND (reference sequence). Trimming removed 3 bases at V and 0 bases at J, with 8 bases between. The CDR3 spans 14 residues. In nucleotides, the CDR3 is TGTGCCAGTAGTATCTCGGACCTGAACACTGAAGCTTTCTTT. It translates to CASSISDLNTEAFF.

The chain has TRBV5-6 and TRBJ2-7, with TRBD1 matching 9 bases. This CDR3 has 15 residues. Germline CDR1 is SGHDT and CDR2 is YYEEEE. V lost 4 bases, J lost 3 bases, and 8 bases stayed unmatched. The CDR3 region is CASSEPGQGRYEQYF. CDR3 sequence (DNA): TGTGCCAGCAGCGAGCCGGGACAGGGACGCTACGAGCAGTACTTC.

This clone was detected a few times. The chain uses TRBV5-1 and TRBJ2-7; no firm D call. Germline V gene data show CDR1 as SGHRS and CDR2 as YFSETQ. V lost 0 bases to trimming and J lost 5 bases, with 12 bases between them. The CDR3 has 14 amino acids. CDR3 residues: CASSLGPGYDEQYF. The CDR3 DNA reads TGCGCCAGCAGCTTGGGCCCTGGTTATGACGAGCAGTACTTC.

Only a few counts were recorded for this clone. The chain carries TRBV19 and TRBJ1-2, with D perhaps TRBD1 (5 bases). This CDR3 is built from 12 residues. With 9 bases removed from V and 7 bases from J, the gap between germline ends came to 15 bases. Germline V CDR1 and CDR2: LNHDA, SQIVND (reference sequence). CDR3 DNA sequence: TGTGCCAGCGACCAGGGTATTGGTGGCTACACCTTC. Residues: CASDQGIGGYTF.

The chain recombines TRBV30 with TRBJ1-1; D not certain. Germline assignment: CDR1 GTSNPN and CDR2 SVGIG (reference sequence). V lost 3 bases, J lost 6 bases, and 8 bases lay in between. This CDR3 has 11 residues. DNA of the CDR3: TGTGCCTGGAGCGGGGAGGCTGAAGCTTTCTTT. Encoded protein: CAWSGEAEAFF.

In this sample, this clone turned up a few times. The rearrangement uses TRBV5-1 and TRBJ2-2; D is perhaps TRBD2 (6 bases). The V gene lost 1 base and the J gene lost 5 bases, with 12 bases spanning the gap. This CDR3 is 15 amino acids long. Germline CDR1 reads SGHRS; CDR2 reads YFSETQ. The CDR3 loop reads CASSLYGGETGELFF. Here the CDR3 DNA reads TGCGCCAGCAGCTTGTACGGGGGAGAGACCGGGGAGCTGTTTTTT.

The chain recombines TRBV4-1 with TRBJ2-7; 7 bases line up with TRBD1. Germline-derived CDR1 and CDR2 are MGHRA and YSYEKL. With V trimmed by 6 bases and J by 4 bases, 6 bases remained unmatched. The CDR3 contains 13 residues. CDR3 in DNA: TGCGCCAGCAGTCGGGACAGTTTATACGAGCAGTACTTC. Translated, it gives CASSRDSLYEQYF.

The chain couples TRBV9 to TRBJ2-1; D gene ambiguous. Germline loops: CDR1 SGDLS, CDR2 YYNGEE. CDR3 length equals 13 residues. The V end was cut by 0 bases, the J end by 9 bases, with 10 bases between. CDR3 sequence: CASSVASMGEQFF. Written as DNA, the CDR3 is TGTGCCAGCAGCGTAGCTTCGATGGGTGAGCAGTTCTTC. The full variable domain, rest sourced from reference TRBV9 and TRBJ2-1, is DSGVTQTPKHLITATGQRVTLRCSPRSGDLSVYWYQQSLDQGLQFLIQYYNGEERAKGNILERFSAQQFPDLHSELNLSSLELGDSALYFCASSVASMGEQFFGPGTRLTVL.

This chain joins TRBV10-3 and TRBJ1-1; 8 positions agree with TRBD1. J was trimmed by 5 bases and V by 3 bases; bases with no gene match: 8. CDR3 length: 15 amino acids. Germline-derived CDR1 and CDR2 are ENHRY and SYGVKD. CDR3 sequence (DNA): TGTGCCATCAGTGATACGGGGACAGGCGAGACTGAAGCTTTCTTT. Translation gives CAISDTGTGETEAFF.

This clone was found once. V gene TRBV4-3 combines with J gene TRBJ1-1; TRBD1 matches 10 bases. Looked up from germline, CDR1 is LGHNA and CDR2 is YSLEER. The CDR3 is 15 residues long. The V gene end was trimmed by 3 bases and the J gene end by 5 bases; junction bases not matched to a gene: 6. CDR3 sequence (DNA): TGCGCCAGCAGCCAGGGGGGACAGGGGTGGACTGAAGCTTTCTTT. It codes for CASSQGGQGWTEAFF.

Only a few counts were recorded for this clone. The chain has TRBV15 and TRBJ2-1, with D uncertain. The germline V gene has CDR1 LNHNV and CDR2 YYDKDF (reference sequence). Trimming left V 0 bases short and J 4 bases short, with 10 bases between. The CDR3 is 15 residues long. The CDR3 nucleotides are TGTGCCACCAGCAGAGATGGCATTTTTTACAATGAGCAGTTCTTC. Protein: CATSRDGIFYNEQFF. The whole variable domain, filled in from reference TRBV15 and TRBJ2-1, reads DAMVIQNPRYQVTQFGKPVTLSCSQTLNHNVMYWYQQKSSQAPKLLFHYYDKDFNNEADTPDNFQSRRPNTSFCFLDIRSPGLGDTAMYLCATSRDGIFYNEQFFGPGTRLTVL.

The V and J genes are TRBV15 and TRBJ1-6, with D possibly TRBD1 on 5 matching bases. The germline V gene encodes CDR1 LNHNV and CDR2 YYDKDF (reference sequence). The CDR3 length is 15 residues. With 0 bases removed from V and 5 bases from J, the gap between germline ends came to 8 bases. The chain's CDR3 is CATSRDVGHNSPLHF. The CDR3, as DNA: TGTGCCACCAGCAGAGATGTGGGGCATAATTCACCCCTCCACTTT.

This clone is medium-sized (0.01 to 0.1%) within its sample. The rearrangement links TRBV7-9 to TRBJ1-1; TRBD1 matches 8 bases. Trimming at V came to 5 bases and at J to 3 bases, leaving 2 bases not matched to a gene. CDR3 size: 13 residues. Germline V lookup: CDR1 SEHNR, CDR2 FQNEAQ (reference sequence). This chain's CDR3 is CASSRQGYTEAFF. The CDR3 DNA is TGTGCCAGCAGCAGACAGGGGTACACTGAAGCTTTCTTT.

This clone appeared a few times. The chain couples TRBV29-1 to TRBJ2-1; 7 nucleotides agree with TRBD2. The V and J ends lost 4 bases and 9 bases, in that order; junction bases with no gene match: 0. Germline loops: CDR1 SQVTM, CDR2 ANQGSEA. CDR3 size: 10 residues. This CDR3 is CSVGEGEQFF. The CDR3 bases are TGCAGCGTTGGGGAGGGTGAGCAGTTCTTC.

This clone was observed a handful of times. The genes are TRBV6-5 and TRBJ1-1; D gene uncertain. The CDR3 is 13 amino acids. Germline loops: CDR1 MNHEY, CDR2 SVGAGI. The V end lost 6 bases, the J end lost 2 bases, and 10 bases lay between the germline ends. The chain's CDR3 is CASRRRLNTEAFF. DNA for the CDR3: TGTGCCAGCAGGCGCCGACTCAACACTGAAGCTTTCTTT.

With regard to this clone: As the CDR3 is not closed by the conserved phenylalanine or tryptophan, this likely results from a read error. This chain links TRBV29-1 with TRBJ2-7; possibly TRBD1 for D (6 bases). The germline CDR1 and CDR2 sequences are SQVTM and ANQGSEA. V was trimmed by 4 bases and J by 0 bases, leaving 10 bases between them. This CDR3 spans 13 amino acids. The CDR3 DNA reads TGCAGCGTTGTGGGGGCAACCTCCTACGAGCAGTACTCC. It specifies CSVVGATSYEQYS.

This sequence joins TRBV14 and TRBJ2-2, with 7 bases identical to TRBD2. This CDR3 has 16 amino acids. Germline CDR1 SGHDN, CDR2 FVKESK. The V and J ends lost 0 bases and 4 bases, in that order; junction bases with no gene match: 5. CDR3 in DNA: TGTGCCAGCAGCCAAGACGGTTGGGAGGGCACCGGGGAGCTGTTTTTT. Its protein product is CASSQDGWEGTGELFF.

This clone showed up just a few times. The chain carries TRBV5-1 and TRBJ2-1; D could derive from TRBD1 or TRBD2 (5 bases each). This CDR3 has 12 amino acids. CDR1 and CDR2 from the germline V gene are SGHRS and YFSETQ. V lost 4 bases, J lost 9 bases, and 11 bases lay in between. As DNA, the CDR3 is TGCGCCAGCAGCCGAGGGGAGAGTGAGCAGTTCTTC. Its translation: CASSRGESEQFF. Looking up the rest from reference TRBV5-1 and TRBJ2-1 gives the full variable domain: KAGVTQTPRYLIKTRGQQVTLSCSPISGHRSVSWYQQTPGQGLQFLFEYFSETQRNKGNFPGRFSGRQFSNSRSEMNVSTLELGDSALYLCASSRGESEQFFGPGTRLTVL.

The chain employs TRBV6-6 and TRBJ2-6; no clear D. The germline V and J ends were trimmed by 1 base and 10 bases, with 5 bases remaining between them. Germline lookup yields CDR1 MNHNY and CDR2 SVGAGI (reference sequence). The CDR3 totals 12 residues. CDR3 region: CASSYFPNVLTF. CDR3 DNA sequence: TGTGCCAGCAGTTACTTTCCAAACGTCCTGACTTTC.

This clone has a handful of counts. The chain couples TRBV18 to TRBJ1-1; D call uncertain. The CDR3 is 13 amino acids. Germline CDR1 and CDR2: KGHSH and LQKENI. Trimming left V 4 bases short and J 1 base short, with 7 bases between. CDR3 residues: CASSREGNTEAFF. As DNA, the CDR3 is TGTGCCAGCTCACGGGAGGGGAACACTGAAGCTTTCTTT. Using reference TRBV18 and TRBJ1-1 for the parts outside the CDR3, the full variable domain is NAGVMQNPRHLVRRRGQEARLRCSPMKGHSHVYWYRQLPEEGLKFMVYLQKENIIDESGMPKERFSAEFPKEGPSILRIQQVVRGDSAAYFCASSREGNTEAFFGQGTRLTVV.

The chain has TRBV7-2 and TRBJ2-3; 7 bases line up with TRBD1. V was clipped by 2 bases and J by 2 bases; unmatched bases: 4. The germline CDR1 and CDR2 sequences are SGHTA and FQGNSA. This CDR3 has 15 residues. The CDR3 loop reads CASSLYKGATDTQYF. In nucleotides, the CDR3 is TGTGCCAGCAGCTTATATAAGGGGGCCACAGATACGCAGTATTTT.

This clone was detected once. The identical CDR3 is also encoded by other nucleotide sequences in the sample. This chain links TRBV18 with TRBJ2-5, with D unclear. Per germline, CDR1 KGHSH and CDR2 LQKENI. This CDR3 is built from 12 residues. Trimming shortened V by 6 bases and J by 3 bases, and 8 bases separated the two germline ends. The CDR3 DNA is TGTGCCAGCTCCCCAAGGGAAGAGACCCAGTACTTC. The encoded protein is CASSPREETQYF.

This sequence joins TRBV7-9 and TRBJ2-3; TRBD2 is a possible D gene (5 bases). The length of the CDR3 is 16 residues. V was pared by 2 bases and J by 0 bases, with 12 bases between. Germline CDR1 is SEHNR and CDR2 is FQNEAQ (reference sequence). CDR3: CASSLLVRRSTDTQYF. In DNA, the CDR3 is TGTGCCAGCAGCTTACTCGTCAGGAGGAGCACAGATACGCAGTATTTT.

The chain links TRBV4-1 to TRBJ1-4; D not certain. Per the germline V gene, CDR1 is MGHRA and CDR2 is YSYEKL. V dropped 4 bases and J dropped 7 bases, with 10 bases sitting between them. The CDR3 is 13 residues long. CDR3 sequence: CASSRFVREKLFF. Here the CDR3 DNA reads TGCGCCAGCAGCCGATTCGTTCGTGAAAAACTGTTTTTT.

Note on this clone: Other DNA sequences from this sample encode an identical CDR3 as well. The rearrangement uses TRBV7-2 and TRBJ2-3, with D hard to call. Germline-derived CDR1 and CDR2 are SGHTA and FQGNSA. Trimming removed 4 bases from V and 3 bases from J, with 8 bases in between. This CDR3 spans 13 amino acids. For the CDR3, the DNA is TGTGCCAGCAGCTCCCCCGGGACAGATACGCAGTATTTT. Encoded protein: CASSSPGTDTQYF.